The clone carrying this TCR beta chain was seen a handful of times. What it recognizes is unknown. TCRdb itself ran the 5' RACE reads through MiXCR, one entry per CDR3 protein. The top ten clones hold about 20% of a sample with roughly 310,000 distinct CDR3 sequences, about 3.5% of them seen once. This sample was taken from a study of T cells after yellow fever vaccination. General observations from the study: A weaker but faster secondary response was observed, peaking on day 5 versus 15. There was a small share of clonotypes that showed up in both the CD4 and CD8 compartments.

This clonotype was sampled from a man younger than 35 who received the YFV17D yellow fever vaccine. Sequencing used PBMCs, obtained on the day of the yellow fever booster vaccination.

CDR3 sequence: CASSPVRVSGANVLTF. CDR3 nucleotide sequence: TGTGCCAGCTCACCAGTCAGGGTCTCTGGGGCCAACGTCCTGACTTTC. This chain uses TRBV18 with TRBJ2-6; weak D call: TRBD1 (5 bases). V shed 2 bases and J shed 0 bases, with 8 bases lying between them. The CDR3 is 16 residues long. In germline, CDR1 is KGHSH, CDR2 LQKENI.